This T cell receptor beta chain was observed in a study of blood T cell repertoires in COVID-19. Study information: PBMCs, B-cell-depleted T cells, or T cells were the source of the cDNA or gDNA that made up the material.

Germline values: CDR1 MNHNY, CDR2 SVGAGI (reference sequence). Trimming shortened V by 2 bases and J by 4 bases, and 13 bases separated the two germline ends. The CDR3 loop spans 15 amino acids. Authors' processing steps: Scientists estimated how many nucleated cells there were by amplifying reference gene primers. TCRdb keeps only in-frame clones here, not all; method: immunoSEQ multiplex PCR. The DNA was the basis for D and trimming; V, J and clone size are from that table. The sample has hundreds of thousands of clones, approximately 84% seen once; the top ten hold 4.5% to 7.5%. Input material: peripheral blood. The receptor was isolated from an elderly man with acute or convalescent COVID-19. The chain employs TRBV6-6 and TRBJ2-3; unclear D gene. The CDR3 DNA follows: TGTGCCAGCAGTTACGGGCAGGTTCTGCCAGATACGCAGTATTTT. This sequence encodes CASSYGQVLPDTQYF.